Detailed here is one T cell receptor (beta chain). Germline-derived CDR1 and CDR2 are MDHEN and SYDVKM. The CDR3 is made up of 12 amino acids. V was cut by 3 bases and J by 3 bases, with 5 bases left in between. This entry is derived from a study of blood T cell repertoires in COVID-19. Produced via immunoSEQ multiplex PCR; TCRdb's table is partial and in-frame only. The repertoire consists of roughly 410,000 clones, with 70% to 90% occurring once and the leading ten covering approximately 2.5%. Sequenced: peripheral blood. V is TRBV28 and J is TRBJ1-1; the D is unclear. The TCR was taken from a woman in her sixties with COVID-19, enrolled during active disease. The CDR3: CASSFTDTEAFF. The CDR3 DNA reads as TGTGCCAGCAGTTTTACGGACACTGAAGCTTTCTTT.